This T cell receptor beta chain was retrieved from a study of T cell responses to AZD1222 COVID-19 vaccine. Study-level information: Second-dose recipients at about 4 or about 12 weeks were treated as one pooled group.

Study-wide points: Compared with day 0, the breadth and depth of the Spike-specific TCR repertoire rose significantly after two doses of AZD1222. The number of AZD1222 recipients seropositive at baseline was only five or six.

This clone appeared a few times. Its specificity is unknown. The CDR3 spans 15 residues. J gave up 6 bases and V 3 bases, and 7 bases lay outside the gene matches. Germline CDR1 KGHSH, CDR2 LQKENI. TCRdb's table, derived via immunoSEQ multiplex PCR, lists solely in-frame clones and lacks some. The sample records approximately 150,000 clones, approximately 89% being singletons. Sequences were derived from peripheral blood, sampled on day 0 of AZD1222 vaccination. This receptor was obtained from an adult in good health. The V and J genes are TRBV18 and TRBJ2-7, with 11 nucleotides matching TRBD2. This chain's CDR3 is CASSPILAGEIEQYF. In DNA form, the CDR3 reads TGTGCCAGCTCACCCATACTAGCGGGAGAGATCGAGCAGTACTTC. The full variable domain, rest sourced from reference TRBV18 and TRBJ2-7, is NAGVMQNPRHLVRRRGQEARLRCSPMKGHSHVYWYRQLPEEGLKFMVYLQKENIIDESGMPKERFSAEFPKEGPSILRIQQVVRGDSAAYFCASSPILAGEIEQYFGPGTRLTVT.